A selection of T cell receptor beta chains follows, all from one sample in a study of blood T cell repertoires in COVID-19. Profiling relied on immunoSEQ multiplex PCR, and the TCRdb table lists in-frame clones only, not all of them. Altogether fewer than 250,000 clones are present, approximately 86% being singletons, with the ten largest covering around 0.93%. Sequencing was performed on peripheral blood. The receptor source for this set is a man between 60 and 75 years old with COVID-19, enrolled during active disease. Each CDR3 is given with its conserved first and last residue. A D gene is named only where the DNA matches it firmly. Expanded clones get a size class; other rows say once, few or many, or leave the size out.

v_call,j_call,d_call,clone_size,cdr3_nt,cdr3_aa
TRBV27,TRBJ1-2,TRBD1,-,TGTGCCAGCAGTTTAAACAGGGGGCCATACTATGGCTACACCTTC,CASSLNRGPYYGYTF
TRBV20-1,TRBJ1-1,TRBD1,once,TGCAGTGCTAGTCCACCGGGACAGAGGACTGAAGCTTTCTTT,CSASPPGQRTEAFF
TRBV7-9,TRBJ2-7,TRBD1,-,TGTGCCAGCAGCTTACAGACAGGGGGTCAGGACGAGCAGTACTTC,CASSLQTGGQDEQYF
TRBV5-5,TRBJ1-4,TRBD1,-,TGTGCCAGCAGCCCCGGGACAGGGGGGGAAAAACTGTTTTTT,CASSPGTGGEKLFF
TRBV7-9,TRBJ1-5,-,-,TGTGCCAGCGGGGGCCAGGGTGGGCAGCCCCAGCATTTT,CASGGQGGQPQHF
TRBV4-1,TRBJ2-2,TRBD2,-,TGCGCCAGCAGCCAAGGGGGACTAGCGGGAACGAACACCGGGGAGCTGTTTTTT,CASSQGGLAGTNTGELFF
TRBV6-5,TRBJ1-6,TRBD1,once,TGTGCCAGCACCCCGGGACAGGGGAATTCACCCCTCCACTTT,CASTPGQGNSPLHF
TRBV7-2,TRBJ1-5,-,-,TGTGCCAGCAGCTTGGGAGGGGTTAGCAATCAGCCCCAGCATTTT,CASSLGGVSNQPQHF
TRBV11-2,TRBJ1-2,-,once,TGTGCCAGCAGCCCCCAAGGAGCCCTTAACTATGGCTACACCTTC,CASSPQGALNYGYTF
TRBV7-8,TRBJ1-1,TRBD1,-,TGTGCCAGCAGCCTTCGACAGGGGGAAGACACTGAAGCTTTCTTT,CASSLRQGEDTEAFF
TRBV5-1,TRBJ2-2,TRBD1,-,TGCGCCAGCAGCTCAAGTAGGACAGGGCCCACCGGGGAGCTGTTTTTT,CASSSSRTGPTGELFF
TRBV10-1,TRBJ2-3,-,-,TGCGCCAGCAGGGGAGGAGGCACAGATACGCAGTATTTT,CASRGGGTDTQYF
TRBV10-2,TRBJ2-7,-,-,TGCGCCAGCAGTGCGGTTGACGAGCAGTACTTC,CASSAVDEQYF
TRBV5-4,TRBJ1-3,-,-,TGTGCCAGCAGCTTCCCCGGGTCAGGAAACACCATATATTTT,CASSFPGSGNTIYF
TRBV30,TRBJ1-1,-,-,TGTGCCTCCCCGGGGGGGGCTGAAGCTTTCTTT,CASPGGAEAFF
TRBV7-8,TRBJ1-6,-,-,TGTGCCAGCAGCTTCTCCAGGGGTAATAATTCACCCCTCCACTTT,CASSFSRGNNSPLHF
TRBV4-1,TRBJ1-3,-,-,TGCGCCAGCAGCCAAGGGCAACAGCCAGGAAACACCATATATTTT,CASSQGQQPGNTIYF
TRBV4-2,TRBJ2-5,-,once,TGTGCCAGCAGCCAAGGGGTGGAGGAGACCCAGTACTTC,CASSQGVEETQYF
TRBV24-1,TRBJ2-1,TRBD2,-,TGTGCCACCAGTGATTTGCAAATCGCGACTAGCGGGACCGATGAGCAGTTCTTC,CATSDLQIATSGTDEQFF
TRBV27,TRBJ1-6,-,-,TGTGCCAGCAGTTGGGGGGAGTTCTCACCCCTCCACTTT,CASSWGEFSPLHF
TRBV27,TRBJ1-6,TRBD1,-,TGTGCCAGCAGTTTCAGGACAGGGGGTTCACCCCTCCACTTT,CASSFRTGGSPLHF
TRBV3-1/TRBV3-2,TRBJ2-7,-,-,TGTGCCAGCAGCCAAGCAGATTCCTACGAGCAGTACTTC,CASSQADSYEQYF
TRBV28,TRBJ2-3,-,-,TGTGCCAGCAGTTCCACTGCGCCGCCAGATACGCAGTATTTT,CASSSTAPPDTQYF
TRBV4-3,TRBJ1-3,-,few,TGCGCCAGCAGCCAAGATCTCTCAGCTTTGACAGACAGGGGAAACACCATATATTTT,CASSQDLSALTDRGNTIYF
TRBV3-1/TRBV3-2,TRBJ1-6,-,-,TGTGCCAGCAGTTACAGGGATTATAATTCACCCCTCCACTTT,CASSYRDYNSPLHF
TRBV27,TRBJ2-7,TRBD1,-,TGTGCCAGCAGGCGACAGGGGAGTTCCTACGAGCAGTACTTC,CASRRQGSSYEQYF
TRBV27,TRBJ1-3,TRBD1,-,TGTGCCAGCAGTTCACAGGGGGCCGATGGAAACACCATATATTTT,CASSSQGADGNTIYF
TRBV5-1,TRBJ2-7,TRBD2,-,TGCGCCAGCAGCATCCGACTAAGCGGGATAACCTACGAGCAGTACTTC,CASSIRLSGITYEQYF
TRBV18,TRBJ1-5,TRBD1,-,TGTGCCAGCTCACCGACAGGGGGGGGCAATCAGCCCCAGCATTTT,CASSPTGGGNQPQHF
TRBV6-5,TRBJ1-1,-,-,TGTGCCAGCAGTAGGGGACAAATTGAAGCTTTCTTT,CASSRGQIEAFF
TRBV11-2,TRBJ2-3,TRBD1,-,TGTGCCAGCAGCCACGGACAGGGCGCAGATACGCAGTATTTT,CASSHGQGADTQYF
TRBV11-2,TRBJ1-2,-,-,TGTGCCAGCAGCTTAGAGGGGGCTTATGGCTACACCTTC,CASSLEGAYGYTF
TRBV29-1,TRBJ1-1,TRBD1,-,TGCAGCGCGGGACAGTGGAACACTGAAGCTTTCTTT,CSAGQWNTEAFF
TRBV5-6,TRBJ1-1,TRBD1,-,TGTGCCAGCAGCTTAGGACAGGGGCGCTACGTGAGGGACACTGAAGCTTTCTTT,CASSLGQGRYVRDTEAFF
TRBV19,TRBJ2-6,-,-,TGTGCCAGTAGCTCAACTCGCTCTGGGGCCAACGTCCTGACTTTC,CASSSTRSGANVLTF
TRBV7-9,TRBJ1-2,-,-,TGTGCCAGCAGCCCCCCCGCGGGATATGGCTACACCTTC,CASSPPAGYGYTF
TRBV19,TRBJ1-6,-,-,TGTGCCAGTAGTACCCTCCGGAGGGGACGGAATTCACCCCTCCACTTT,CASSTLRRGRNSPLHF
TRBV7-2,TRBJ1-1,-,-,TGTGCCAGCAGCTTATGGACAGTCGCGAACACTGAAGCTTTCTTT,CASSLWTVANTEAFF
TRBV5-1,TRBJ1-1,TRBD1,-,TGCGCCAGCAGCTTGGGAGGGGGCCCGGAGAACACTGAAGCTTTCTTT,CASSLGGGPENTEAFF
TRBV12-3/TRBV12-4,TRBJ2-2,-,-,TGTGCCAGCAGTCAGGTGGGCACCGGGGAGCTGTTTTTT,CASSQVGTGELFF
TRBV30,TRBJ2-1,TRBD1,-,TGTGCCTGGAGTGCTACGGGACAGGTGAGCTCCTACAATGAGCAGTTCTTC,CAWSATGQVSSYNEQFF
TRBV19,TRBJ2-7,TRBD1,-,TGTGCCAGTAGTGGCCGGGACAGGGGATTTTACGAGCAGTACTTC,CASSGRDRGFYEQYF
TRBV19,TRBJ1-2,-,-,TGTGCCAGTACGGGGGGGTTGCCTGGCTATGGCTACACCTTC,CASTGGLPGYGYTF
TRBV27,TRBJ2-1,-,-,TGTGCCAGCAGTTTATCGGGCGTGGATGAGCAGTTCTTC,CASSLSGVDEQFF
TRBV4-2,TRBJ2-7,-,-,TGTGCCAGCAGCCAAGCCTCAGGGTCCAGCGAGCAGTACTTC,CASSQASGSSEQYF
TRBV25-1,TRBJ1-2,-,-,TGTGCCAGCAGTGAAACATTGAACTATGGCTACACCTTC,CASSETLNYGYTF
TRBV7-9,TRBJ1-5,-,-,TGTGCCAGCAGAAATCTCGACAGAAGCAATCAGCCCCAGCATTTT,CASRNLDRSNQPQHF
TRBV18,TRBJ1-1,-,-,TGTGCCAGCTCACACAGTACCCAGAACACTGAAGCTTTCTTT,CASSHSTQNTEAFF
TRBV6-1,TRBJ1-3,TRBD1,-,TGTGCCAGCAGTGAAACAGGGGACGGAAACACCATATATTTT,CASSETGDGNTIYF
TRBV27,TRBJ2-7,-,-,TGTGCCAGCAGTTCCCTATACGAGCAGTACTTC,CASSSLYEQYF
TRBV6-1,TRBJ2-7,TRBD2,-,TGTGCCAGCCGTGTGGAGAAGGGTTTGACTAGCGGGAGATCCTACGAGCAGTACTTC,CASRVEKGLTSGRSYEQYF
TRBV5-1,TRBJ1-1,TRBD1,-,TGCGCCAGCAGCGGGGGGACAGATAGGAACACTGAAGCTTTCTTT,CASSGGTDRNTEAFF
TRBV5-1,TRBJ1-2,-,-,TGCGCCAGCAGCTTGGGGGGACTAGGAGGGAATGGCTACACCTTC,CASSLGGLGGNGYTF
TRBV7-2,TRBJ1-5,-,-,TGTGCCAGCAGCCTGGAACGACATAGCAATCAGCCCCAGCATTTT,CASSLERHSNQPQHF
TRBV11-2,TRBJ1-6,TRBD1,-,TGTGCCAGCAGCGTGGACAGGGGGCGTAGGTCACCCCTCCACTTT,CASSVDRGRRSPLHF
TRBV6-5,TRBJ1-2,-,few,TGTGCCAGCAGTTACGATCCGGGCGGGTATGGCTACACCTTC,CASSYDPGGYGYTF
TRBV11-2,TRBJ2-7,TRBD2,-,TGTGCCAGCAGCCCCTGGGAGGGGTCCCCCTACGAGCAGTACTTC,CASSPWEGSPYEQYF
TRBV15,TRBJ1-2,-,-,TGTGCCACCAGCGGGGGGACCAGGCGGTCTGGCTACACCTTC,CATSGGTRRSGYTF